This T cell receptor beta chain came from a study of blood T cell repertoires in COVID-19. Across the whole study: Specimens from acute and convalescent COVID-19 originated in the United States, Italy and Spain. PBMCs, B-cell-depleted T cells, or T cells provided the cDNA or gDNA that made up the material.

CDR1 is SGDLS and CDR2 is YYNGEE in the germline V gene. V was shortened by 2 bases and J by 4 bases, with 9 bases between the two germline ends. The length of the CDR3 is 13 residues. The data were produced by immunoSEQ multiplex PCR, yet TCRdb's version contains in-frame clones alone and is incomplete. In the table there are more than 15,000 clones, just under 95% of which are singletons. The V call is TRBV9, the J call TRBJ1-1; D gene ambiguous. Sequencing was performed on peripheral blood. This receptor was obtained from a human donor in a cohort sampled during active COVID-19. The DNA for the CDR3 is TGTGCCAGCAGCGTCCGGTCTGGCACTGAAGCTTTCTTT. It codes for CASSVRSGTEAFF.